This T cell receptor (beta chain) was found in a study of blood T cell repertoires in COVID-19. Background on the study: The samples span acute and convalescent COVID-19 from the United States, Italy and Spain.

The table came from immunoSEQ multiplex PCR; TCRdb's copy has only in-frame clones and leaves some out. The top ten clones hold roughly 1.9% of a sample with roughly 250,000 clones, roughly 82% of them seen once. This clone was recorded once. In terms of age and location, participants ranged from roughly 18 to 90 years and lived in about two dozen US areas. Categorization into cohorts depended on clinical history that participants reported. The V gene's germline CDR1 is ENHRY and CDR2 SYGVKD. The CDR3 totals 15 residues. V lost 0 bases to trimming and J lost 7 bases, with 15 bases between them. The chain is built from TRBV10-3 and TRBJ1-2; perhaps TRBD1 as D (6 bases). Sequences were obtained from PBMCs or T cells enriched from blood (not recorded which). The TCR sequence derives from a woman between 50 and 59 years old who had recovered from COVID-19. DNA of the CDR3: TGTGCCATCAGTGAGTCACAGTCAGGGGCGGGTGGCTACACCTTC. Amino acids: CAISESQSGAGGYTF.